Shown below are 24 T cell receptor beta chains from a single sample sequenced in a study of patients and donors after allogeneic stem cell transplantation. One entry per CDR3 protein results from TCRdb running MiXCR on the RT-PCR reads. The data contain a few hundred thousand distinct CDR3 sequences, 38% of them singletons. The material sequenced was blood, either unsorted or a sorted T cell fraction (not recorded which). All receptors come from a human donor who was either an allogeneic HSCT recipient or a stem cell or donor lymphocyte infusion donor (not recorded which). It is not recorded whose cells these are; they may come from a transplant donor.

A few counts support this clonotype. V and J are TRBV28 and TRBJ1-6; the match to TRBD1 covers 8 bases. The CDR3 has 15 residues. Germline V gives CDR1 MDHEN, CDR2 SYDVKM. The trim removed 4 bases at V and 7 bases at J, leaving 6 bases unmatched. CDR3 loop: CASSSTDRDNSPLHF. In nucleotides, the CDR3 is TGTGCCAGCAGTTCTACGGACAGGGACAATTCACCCCTCCACTTT.

The chain employs TRBV7-9 and TRBJ2-5, with 8 bases identical to TRBD1. The V gene's germline CDR1 is SEHNR and CDR2 FQNEAQ (reference sequence). The CDR3 length is 15 residues. The junction had 10 bases not matched to a gene; V was cut back by 5 bases and J by 5 bases. The CDR3 loop is CASSHLRTGRETQYF. CDR3 sequence (DNA): TGTGCCAGCAGCCACCTTCGGACAGGGCGGGAGACCCAGTACTTC.

This chain links TRBV5-5 with TRBJ2-5, with D unresolved. Per the germline V gene, CDR1 is SGHKS and CDR2 is YYEKEE (reference sequence). Trimming cost V 1 base and J 4 bases, with 11 bases left between them. This CDR3 comprises 14 residues. CDR3 region: CASSLSAALETQYF. The CDR3 DNA follows: TGTGCCAGCAGCTTGTCGGCGGCTCTAGAGACCCAGTACTTC. Filled out from reference TRBV5-5 and TRBJ2-5, the complete variable domain reads DAGVTQSPTHLIKTRGQQVTLRCSPISGHKSVSWYQQVLGQGPQFIFQYYEKEERGRGNFPDRFSARQFPNYSSELNVNALLLGDSALYLCASSLSAALETQYFGPGTRLLVL.

This clonotype was seen many times. CDR3 bases: TGTGCCAGCAGTTTAGCCGGGTACGAGCAGTACTTC. Its protein product is CASSLAGYEQYF. This chain links TRBV12-3 or TRBV12-4 with TRBJ2-7; D not certain. The CDR3 is 12 amino acids. The ends were cut back, 0 bases at V and 4 bases at J, with 4 bases in the middle.

The V gene is TRBV15, the J gene TRBJ1-2; no firm D call. Trimming took 0 bases from V and 2 from J, leaving 10 bases between them. CDR1 LNHNV and CDR2 YYDKDF come from the germline V gene (reference sequence). This CDR3 is 15 amino acids long. For the CDR3, the DNA is TGTGCCACCAGCAGAGATGGGCGGCCAAACTATGGCTACACCTTC. It yields the protein CATSRDGRPNYGYTF.

CDR3 coding DNA: TGTGCCAGCAGCGGGGGGCGAGGCACTGAAGCTTTCTTT. Translating it yields CASSGGRGTEAFF. This chain connects TRBV7-3 to TRBJ1-1, with D possibly matching TRBD1 (6 bases). Germline CDR1 is SGHTA and CDR2 is FQGTGA. This CDR3 spans 13 amino acids. V shed 5 bases and J shed 4 bases, with 11 bases lying between them.

The rearrangement joins TRBV12-3 or TRBV12-4 to TRBJ2-7; 7 bases align to TRBD1. The junction had 4 bases not matched to a gene; V was cut back by 7 bases and J by 1 base. The CDR3 loop spans 13 amino acids. The CDR3 DNA reads TGTGCCAGCACAGACAGGGCTTCCTACGAGCAGTACTTC. This sequence encodes CASTDRASYEQYF.

The rearrangement uses TRBV7-6 and TRBJ2-5, with TRBD2 matching over 7 bases. This CDR3 region has 15 residues. The ends lost 4 bases at V and 7 bases at J; junction bases unmatched: 12. Germline loops: CDR1 SGHVS, CDR2 FNYEAQ. Here the CDR3 reads CASSYQRGPAGTQYF. The CDR3 nucleotides read TGTGCCAGCAGCTACCAGCGGGGACCTGCAGGGACCCAGTACTTC.

The gene calls are TRBV6-6 and TRBJ1-1; D gene ambiguous. V gave up 3 bases and J gave up 6 bases, with 11 bases separating them. Germline V lookup: CDR1 MNHNY, CDR2 SVGAGI (reference sequence). The CDR3 spans 13 residues. This chain's CDR3 is CASSYDGGAEAFF. Here the CDR3 DNA reads TGTGCCAGCAGTTATGACGGCGGGGCTGAAGCTTTCTTT.

V gene TRBV5-6 combines with J gene TRBJ2-3; possible D gene TRBD1, 5 bases. Germline V lookup: CDR1 SGHDT, CDR2 YYEEEE. V gave up 3 bases and J gave up 4 bases, with 12 bases separating them. The CDR3 contains 14 residues. This CDR3 is CASSSGGRADTQYF. The CDR3 DNA reads TGTGCCAGCAGCTCAGGCGGCAGGGCAGATACGCAGTATTTT.

This clonotype turned up a few times. The chain joins TRBV10-3 to TRBJ1-1, with unresolved D. The ends were cut back, 0 bases at V and 4 bases at J, with 15 bases in the middle. Per germline, CDR1 ENHRY and CDR2 SYGVKD. The CDR3 runs to 16 residues. For the CDR3, the DNA is TGTGCCATCAGTGAGTCCCCAGCCTCTCTAGCCACTGAAGCTTTCTTT. Its translation: CAISESPASLATEAFF.

The genes are TRBV12-3 or TRBV12-4 and TRBJ1-2, with D maybe TRBD1 (6 bases). CDR3 length: 13 residues. V was shortened by 6 bases and J by 8 bases, with 16 bases between the two germline ends. Here the CDR3 DNA reads TGTGCCAGCAGGTCCGACAGGACGGGAGGCTACACCTTC. It specifies CASRSDRTGGYTF.

J is TRBJ1-6 and V is TRBV2; D may be TRBD1 (5 bases). From germline, CDR1 is SNHLY and CDR2 FYNNEI. CDR3 size: 16 residues. The V and J ends lost 4 bases and 0 bases respectively, with 10 bases between them. Written as DNA, the CDR3 is TGTGCCAGCAGTGGCGACAGAAGCTCCTATAATTCACCCCTCCACTTT. Its protein is CASSGDRSSYNSPLHF.

The rearrangement links TRBV5-1 to TRBJ2-3; no reliable D call. The germline gives CDR1 SGHRS, CDR2 YFSETQ. V gave up 3 bases and J gave up 3 bases, with 8 bases separating them. This CDR3 has 13 residues. This chain's CDR3 is CASSSGRTDTQYF. CDR3 nucleotide sequence: TGCGCCAGCAGCTCCGGGCGGACAGATACGCAGTATTTT.

This chain uses TRBV4-1 with TRBJ1-2; no clear D gene. Germline-derived CDR1 and CDR2 are MGHRA and YSYEKL. Trimming stripped 1 base from V and 7 bases from J, with 10 bases between. The CDR3 loop spans 13 amino acids. CDR3 DNA sequence: TGCGCCAGCAGCCAAGCCCCCCGCATTGGCTACACCTTC. Amino acid sequence: CASSQAPRIGYTF.

The V gene is TRBV5-5, the J gene TRBJ1-2; 10 nucleotides line up with TRBD1. CDR1 SGHKS and CDR2 YYEKEE come from the germline V gene (reference sequence). This CDR3 comprises 15 residues. Trimming at V came to 1 base and at J to 6 bases, leaving 6 bases not matched to a gene. CDR3 amino acids: CASSLLGQGGHGYTF. In DNA form, the CDR3 reads TGTGCCAGCAGCTTGTTAGGACAGGGGGGGCATGGCTACACCTTC.

The chain couples TRBV12-2 to TRBJ1-1; the D call in the table, TRBD1, was not verified against the DNA. TRBV12-2 is a pseudogene locus. There are 13 residues in the CDR3. The CDR3 DNA is TGTGCAAGTCGCTTATGGGACATACCATCTCCTTTCTTT. Protein sequence: CASRLWDIPSPFF.

This clonotype was observed a handful of times. CDR3 sequence reads: CASSQDPVGYSNQPQHF. CDR3 in DNA: TGCGCCAGCAGCCAAGATCCCGTAGGGTATAGCAATCAGCCCCAGCATTTT. The rearrangement links TRBV4-1 to TRBJ1-5; D unresolved. Trimming left V 0 bases short and J 0 bases short, with 12 bases between. CDR1 is MGHRA and CDR2 is YSYEKL in the germline V gene. The CDR3 is 17 amino acids.

This sequence joins TRBV12-3 or TRBV12-4 and TRBJ1-1; D perhaps matches TRBD1 (5 bases). The CDR3 covers 15 residues. The V end was cut by 4 bases, the J end by 5 bases, with 17 bases between. The CDR3 region is CASSWGLGWRTEAFF. The DNA for the CDR3 is TGTGCCAGCAGTTGGGGCCTTGGGTGGAGAACTGAAGCTTTCTTT.

V usage is TRBV20-1 and J usage is TRBJ2-7; D remains unclear. V lost 3 bases to trimming and J lost 2 bases, with 11 bases between them. CDR3 length: 13 amino acids. Germline CDR1 is DFQATT and CDR2 is SNEGSKA (reference sequence). The CDR3 region has the DNA TGCAGTGCTAGTAGTTTTGGACCCTACGAGCAGTACTTC. Translation gives CSASSFGPYEQYF.

This clonotype was found a few times. The chain combines TRBV9 with TRBJ1-2, with D possibly being TRBD1 (5 bases). CDR3 size: 14 residues. Germline V gene sequence: CDR1 SGDLS, CDR2 YYNGEE. V was trimmed by 10 bases and J by 3 bases, leaving 19 bases between them. The CDR3 DNA reads TGTGCCTCCCAGGCCGGGGCCAGTGACTATGGCTACACCTTC. It yields the protein CASQAGASDYGYTF. The complete variable domain, with remaining parts taken from reference TRBV9 and TRBJ1-2, reads DSGVTQTPKHLITATGQRVTLRCSPRSGDLSVYWYQQSLDQGLQFLIQYYNGEERAKGNILERFSAQQFPDLHSELNLSSLELGDSALYFCASQAGASDYGYTFGSGTRLTVV.

J is TRBJ1-5 and V is TRBV20-1, with D uncertain. Trimming removed 5 bases from V and 0 bases from J, with 8 bases in between. Germline lookup yields CDR1 DFQATT and CDR2 SNEGSKA (reference sequence). CDR3 length equals 13 residues. CDR3 nucleotide sequence: TGCAGTGCTGGCGGCGGTAGCAATCAGCCCCAGCATTTT. It is translated as CSAGGGSNQPQHF.

This clonotype was observed many times. This chain links TRBV6-2 or TRBV6-3 with TRBJ1-5, with TRBD1 identical over 7 bases. In germline, CDR1 is MNHEY, CDR2 SVGEGT. The CDR3 is made up of 16 amino acids. With 5 bases clipped from V and 0 bases from J, the junction kept 7 bases outside the gene matches. DNA for the CDR3: TGTGCCAGCAGTCTTCGAGGACAGGTTAGCAATCAGCCCCAGCATTTT. This gives the protein CASSLRGQVSNQPQHF.

This clonotype was seen a handful of times. CDR3 nucleotide sequence: TGCAGCGTTGAACGGTACAATGAGCAGTTCTTC. Residues: CSVERYNEQFF. This rearrangement joins TRBV29-1 to TRBJ2-1; D unclear. The germline V and J ends were trimmed by 2 bases and 4 bases, with 3 bases remaining between them. Germline assignment: CDR1 SQVTM and CDR2 ANQGSEA. CDR3 length: 11 amino acids.